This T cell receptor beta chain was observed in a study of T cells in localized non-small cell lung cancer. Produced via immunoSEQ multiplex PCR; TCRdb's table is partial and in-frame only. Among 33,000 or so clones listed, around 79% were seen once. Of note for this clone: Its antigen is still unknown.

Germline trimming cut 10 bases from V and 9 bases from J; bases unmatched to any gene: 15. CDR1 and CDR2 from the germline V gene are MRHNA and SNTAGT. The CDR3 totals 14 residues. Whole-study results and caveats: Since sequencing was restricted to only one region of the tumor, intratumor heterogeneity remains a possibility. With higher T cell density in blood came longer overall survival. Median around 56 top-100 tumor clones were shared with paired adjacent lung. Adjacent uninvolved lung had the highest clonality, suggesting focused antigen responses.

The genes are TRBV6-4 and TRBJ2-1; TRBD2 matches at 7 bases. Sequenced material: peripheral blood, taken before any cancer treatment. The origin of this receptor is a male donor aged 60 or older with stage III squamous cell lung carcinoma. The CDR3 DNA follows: TGTGCCACCGGACTAGTCCCGATGATCAGTGAGCAGTTCTTC. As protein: CATGLVPMISEQFF.